This T cell receptor beta chain was recorded in a study of graft-versus-host responses after intestinal transplantation. Study-level findings and limits: In recipient marrow, GvH clones were found, and some appeared first in ileum or blood.

Using immunoSEQ multiplex PCR, the repertoire was profiled, and TCRdb retains in-frame clones only, with some absent. Of just over 85,000 clones in the sample, approximately 90% were seen once. As to this clone: Antigen: not known.

This sample comprised unstimulated CD8+ T cells sorted from spleen or lymph node cells, obtained before transplant. This TCR was recovered from a human donor who was the organ donor for an intestinal transplant.

CDR3 loop: CASSAVTYEQYF. CDR3 bases: TGTGCCAGCAGCGCAGTGACCTACGAGCAGTACTTC. The chain is built from TRBV7-9 and TRBJ2-7, with D unresolved. CDR1 SEHNR and CDR2 FQNEAQ come from the germline V gene (reference sequence). The CDR3 is made up of 12 amino acids. V gave up 5 bases and J gave up 2 bases, with 7 bases separating them.